The 32 T cell receptor beta chains presented below share a single source sample, sequenced in a study of blood T cells in healthy people across ages. The second PCR ran roughly 7 to 12 cycles with a sample-barcoded 5' primer and J-beta primers. TCRdb ran MiXCR on the 5' RACE reads and lists one entry per CDR3 protein. The sample yields about 1.7 million distinct CDR3 sequences, roughly 28% seen once. Sequencing input: blood. Receptors were obtained from a woman in her twenties or thirties in good health.

This clonotype has a handful of counts. The V and J genes are TRBV12-3 or TRBV12-4 and TRBJ2-7; D uncertain. This CDR3 contains 15 residues. V shed 5 bases and J shed 3 bases, with 17 bases lying between them. CDR3 protein: CASSPSLQVYYEQYF. The CDR3 coding sequence is TGTGCCAGCAGTCCGAGCCTACAAGTATACTACGAGCAGTACTTC.

This clonotype was detected a few times. V and J are TRBV7-2 and TRBJ2-3; no clear D gene. CDR1 is SGHTA, CDR2 FQGNSA, per germline. The CDR3 is made up of 14 amino acids. V was trimmed by 1 base and J by 2 bases, leaving 7 bases between them. The DNA of the CDR3 is TGTGCCAGCAGCTTAGTGCTGGTCACAGATACGCAGTATTTT. Amino acids: CASSLVLVTDTQYF. The whole variable domain, remainder taken from reference TRBV7-2 and TRBJ2-3, is GAGVSQSPSNKVTEKGKDVELRCDPISGHTALYWYRQSLGQGLEFLIYFQGNSAPDKSGLPSDRFSAERTGGSVSTLTIQRTQQEDSAVYLCASSLVLVTDTQYFGPGTRLTVL.

The rearrangement joins TRBV12-3 or TRBV12-4 to TRBJ1-2; D is ambiguous. The CDR3 is made up of 12 amino acids. Trimming stripped 3 bases from V and 8 bases from J, with 10 bases between. The chain's CDR3 is CASSFREWGYTF. CDR3 nucleotides: TGTGCCAGCAGTTTTAGGGAGTGGGGCTACACCTTC.

The rearrangement uses TRBV6-5 and TRBJ2-1; TRBD2 aligns across 9 bases. CDR1 MNHEY and CDR2 SVGAGI come from the germline V gene. The CDR3 loop spans 15 amino acids. V lost 6 bases and J lost 9; bases outside the gene matches: 12. The CDR3 nucleotides are TGTGCCAGCAGCGGGGGGGTAGCGGGAGTTCGTGAGCAGTTCTTC. Its translation: CASSGGVAGVREQFF.

This clonotype was seen a handful of times. The chain has TRBV6-2 or TRBV6-3 and TRBJ2-1, with D perhaps matching TRBD2 (6 bases). The length of the CDR3 is 15 residues. Trimming removed 5 bases from V and 0 bases from J, with 11 bases in between. Germline V gene sequence: CDR1 MNHEY, CDR2 SVGEGT. The CDR3 here is CASSPRGYSYNEQFF. The CDR3 region has the DNA TGTGCCAGCAGTCCACGGGGGTACTCCTACAATGAGCAGTTCTTC.

The chain employs TRBV4-3 and TRBJ1-1; TRBD1 matches at 8 bases. This CDR3 is 15 amino acids long. Looked up from germline, CDR1 is LGHNA and CDR2 is YSLEER. V lost 5 bases and J lost 5; bases outside the gene matches: 10. CDR3 loop: CASSVTGGARTEAFF. The CDR3 DNA is TGCGCCAGCAGCGTCACAGGGGGAGCTAGGACTGAAGCTTTCTTT.

This clonotype has at least ten counts. The chain uses TRBV20-1 and TRBJ2-7; TRBD2 matches at 10 bases. V shed 3 bases and J 2 bases; nucleotides not matched to a gene: 4. The CDR3 totals 14 residues. The germline CDR1 and CDR2 sequences are DFQATT and SNEGSKA (reference sequence). Here the CDR3 reads CSAREREGTYEQYF. CDR3 in DNA: TGCAGTGCTAGGGAGCGGGAGGGTACCTACGAGCAGTACTTC.

This clonotype was counted many times. J is TRBJ2-1 and V is TRBV20-1, with a tentative D call TRBD2 (6 bases). The V end lost 6 bases, the J end lost 7 bases, and 22 bases lay between the germline ends. The germline CDR1 and CDR2 sequences are DFQATT and SNEGSKA (reference sequence). This CDR3 contains 15 residues. The CDR3 DNA reads as TGCAGTGCCCGTGAAACAGTAATAGCGGTGAATGAGCAGTTCTTC. It encodes CSARETVIAVNEQFF.

This clonotype was seen more than once but under ten times. The rearrangement joins TRBV5-1 to TRBJ1-1; a possible D gene is TRBD1 (6 bases). V was clipped by 4 bases and J by 5 bases, with 18 bases between them. Germline V gives CDR1 SGHRS, CDR2 YFSETQ. This CDR3 has 15 residues. The CDR3 sequence: CASSLRGSEGTEAFF. In nucleotides, the CDR3 is TGCGCCAGCAGCCTAAGGGGGTCGGAGGGAACTGAAGCTTTCTTT.

The chain combines TRBV7-2 with TRBJ1-1; 9 nucleotides line up with TRBD1. The trim removed 1 base at V and 12 bases at J, leaving 9 bases unmatched. Germline CDR1 and CDR2: SGHTA and FQGNSA. The CDR3 spans 14 residues. The CDR3 DNA reads TGTGCCAGCAGCTTAGACGTGGGGACAGGGAAAACTTTCTTT. This translates into CASSLDVGTGKTFF.

In its sample, this clonotype was seen many times. The V and J genes are TRBV20-1 and TRBJ2-7, with D perhaps given as TRBD1 or TRBD2 (5 bases each). Germline V CDR1 and CDR2: DFQATT, SNEGSKA (reference sequence). Deletions cut 6 bases from V and 0 bases from J, with 18 bases between. The CDR3 runs to 15 residues. CDR3 DNA: TGCAGTGCGCAGGGTATTCAAGACTACTCCTACGAGCAGTACTTC. Translated: CSAQGIQDYSYEQYF.

The table lists this clonotype with a few counts. The J gene is TRBJ1-1, the V gene TRBV10-3, with D possibly being TRBD1 (6 bases). This CDR3 region has 16 residues. The V end lost 0 bases, the J end lost 3 bases, and 14 bases lay between the germline ends. The germline gives CDR1 ENHRY, CDR2 SYGVKD. The CDR3 is CAISESGGGGHTEAFF. The CDR3 DNA sequence: TGTGCCATCAGTGAGTCCGGTGGGGGGGGCCACACTGAAGCTTTCTTT.

In its sample, this clonotype was seen many times. The chain carries TRBV6-5 and TRBJ2-1; 10 bases agree with TRBD2. The CDR3 loop spans 16 amino acids. CDR1 is MNHEY, CDR2 SVGAGI, per germline. With V trimmed by 6 bases and J by 3 bases, 8 bases remained unmatched. CDR3 residues: CASSPLAGADYNEQFF. CDR3 DNA: TGTGCCAGCAGCCCTCTAGCGGGGGCCGACTACAATGAGCAGTTCTTC.

This clonotype was picked up many times. This CDR3 is CSVESQGVQQYF. The CDR3 DNA reads as TGCAGCGTTGAAAGTCAGGGGGTTCAGCAGTACTTC. The V and J genes are TRBV29-1 and TRBJ2-4; TRBD1 matches 7 bases. Trimming cost V 2 bases and J 13 bases; bases outside gene matches: 8. CDR3 size: 12 residues. Germline V CDR1 and CDR2: SQVTM, ANQGSEA.

Many counts were recorded for this clonotype. This chain joins TRBV7-2 and TRBJ2-3; 7 nucleotides align to TRBD2. The V segment lost 3 bases and the J segment 3 bases; nucleotides outside the gene matches: 3. Germline V gives CDR1 SGHTA, CDR2 FQGNSA. The CDR3 runs to 14 residues. CDR3 in amino acids: CASSLWGGTDTQYF. The CDR3 nucleotides read TGTGCCAGCAGCTTGTGGGGGGGAACAGATACGCAGTATTTT.

CDR3 DNA: TGTGCCAGCAGCTCTCGACAGGGGTCATCAGTATTAAATGAAAAACTGTTTTTT. It specifies CASSSRQGSSVLNEKLFF. This chain uses TRBV7-2 with TRBJ1-4; 8 nucleotides agree with TRBD1. Germline V gene sequence: CDR1 SGHTA, CDR2 FQGNSA. Trimming at V came to 4 bases and at J to 5 bases, leaving 15 bases not matched to a gene. The CDR3 loop spans 18 amino acids.

J is TRBJ1-5 and V is TRBV6-6, with D unresolved. Between the trimmed V and J ends, which lost 9 bases and 8 bases, there was a span of 20 bases. The CDR3 is made up of 14 amino acids. Germline V gives CDR1 MNHNY, CDR2 SVGAGI (reference sequence). The CDR3 region is CASNSGVRVEPQHF. The CDR3 DNA is TGTGCCAGTAACTCTGGGGTGCGGGTCGAGCCCCAGCATTTT.

The chain's CDR3 is CASSLASSPIQETQYF. Here the CDR3 DNA reads TGTGCCAGCAGCTTAGCTAGCTCCCCGATCCAAGAGACCCAGTACTTC. This chain joins TRBV7-2 and TRBJ2-5; D not resolved. Trimming removed 0 bases from V and 1 base from J, with 12 bases in between. The CDR3 contains 16 residues. Germline values: CDR1 SGHTA, CDR2 FQGNSA.

This clonotype has only one observation. The chain couples TRBV20-1 to TRBJ2-5; perhaps TRBD2 as D (6 bases). Per germline, CDR1 DFQATT and CDR2 SNEGSKA (reference sequence). V lost 6 bases and J 4 bases, leaving 18 bases between the germline ends. This CDR3 comprises 14 residues. For the CDR3, the DNA is TGCAGTGCCCCATTCGACTGGGGAGGAGAGACCCAGTACTTC. It specifies CSAPFDWGGETQYF.

This clonotype was seen only a few times. This chain uses TRBV7-8 with TRBJ2-5; 14 bases match TRBD2. The end of the DNA fits TRBJ2-7 better, so the J call may be wrong. CDR3 length: 17 residues. CDR1 is SGHVS, CDR2 FQNEAQ, per germline. CDR3 residues: CASSRNNLGLAGDEQYF. CDR3 bases: TGTGCCAGCAGCCGAAATAACTTGGGACTAGCGGGAGACGAGCAGTACTTC.

CDR3 bases: TGCGCCAGCACCGTCCAGAAGGGGGGTCTACTCACAGATACGCAGTATTTT. This encodes CASTVQKGGLLTDTQYF. The chain couples TRBV4-1 to TRBJ2-3; D tentatively reads TRBD1 or TRBD2 (6 bases each). There are 17 residues in the CDR3. Germline CDR1 reads MGHRA; CDR2 reads YSYEKL. V was cut by 7 bases and J by 2 bases, with 22 bases left in between.

This clonotype was detected many times. The CDR3 nucleotides are TGTGCCAGCAGGCGTACAGGGGGCTCGGGGAAAGCTTTCTTT. Translation: CASRRTGGSGKAFF. The chain has TRBV12-3 or TRBV12-4 and TRBJ1-1; 9 positions agree with TRBD1. The V and J ends lost 6 bases and 9 bases, in that order; junction bases with no gene match: 11. There are 14 residues in the CDR3.

The sample holds a few counts of this clonotype. The V call is TRBV20-1, the J call TRBJ2-7; 9 bases line up with TRBD1. CDR3 length equals 14 residues. The germline CDR1 and CDR2 sequences are DFQATT and SNEGSKA (reference sequence). Germline trimming cut 3 bases from V and 4 bases from J; bases unmatched to any gene: 7. CDR3 amino acids: CSASRQGERYEQYF. The CDR3 nucleotides are TGCAGTGCTAGCAGACAGGGGGAGAGGTACGAGCAGTACTTC.

This clonotype was counted a few times. The chain employs TRBV5-1 and TRBJ2-1; 7 bases align to TRBD1. Germline V lookup: CDR1 SGHRS, CDR2 YFSETQ. This CDR3 is built from 16 residues. The trim removed 4 bases at V and 3 bases at J, leaving 10 bases unmatched. Here the CDR3 reads CASSQQGTPGYNEQFF. The CDR3 coding sequence is TGCGCCAGCAGCCAACAGGGGACCCCAGGCTACAATGAGCAGTTCTTC.

This clonotype was observed at least ten times. The V call is TRBV7-3, the J call TRBJ2-7; D may be TRBD2 (5 bases). Trimming pared 4 bases from V and 7 bases from J, leaving 14 bases between. CDR1 and CDR2 (germline): SGHTA, FQGTGA. This CDR3 is built from 13 residues. For the CDR3, the DNA is TGTGCCAGCAGCTCAGCGGCCTCTGGTGAGCAGTACTTC. This sequence encodes CASSSAASGEQYF.

This rearrangement joins TRBV20-1 to TRBJ1-4; TRBD1 agrees at 8 bases. V lost 0 bases, J lost 8 bases, and 5 bases stayed unmatched. The CDR3 contains 14 residues. CDR1 DFQATT and CDR2 SNEGSKA come from the germline V gene (reference sequence). CDR3 coding DNA: TGCAGTGCTAGAGACGGACAGGGCGAGGAAAAACTGTTTTTT. As protein: CSARDGQGEEKLFF.

Comment on this clonotype: This may come from a read error, since a much larger clone is one base off. The chain is built from TRBV6-5 and TRBJ2-3; D might be TRBD1 or TRBD2, each matching 5 bases. CDR3 length: 14 amino acids. In germline, CDR1 is MNHEY, CDR2 SVGAGI. CDR3 DNA sequence: TGTGCCAGCAGCTGGGACGGCAGCACAGATACGCGGTATTTT. Its translation is CASSWDGSTDTRYF.

This clonotype has a handful of counts. The rearrangement links TRBV20-1 to TRBJ2-6, with TRBD2 matching over 12 bases. V was clipped by 2 bases and J by 1 base; unmatched bases: 3. The CDR3 has 17 residues. Germline V lookup: CDR1 DFQATT, CDR2 SNEGSKA (reference sequence). CDR3 bases: TGCAGTGCTAGACCTAGCGGGAGGGGGTCTGGGGCCAACGTCCTGACTTTC. Amino acid sequence: CSARPSGRGSGANVLTF.

In its sample, this clonotype was seen a few times. One junction end does not reproduce the germline sequence, and a read error may be involved. The V and J genes are TRBV11-2 and TRBJ2-5; D gene unclear. Germline V gene data show CDR1 as SGHAT and CDR2 as FQNNGV. This CDR3 region has 15 residues. The DNA of the CDR3 is TGTGTCAGCAGCTTAGTAGGCCCAGCACAAGAGACCCAGTACTTC. This gives the protein CVSSLVGPAQETQYF.

Comments on this clonotype: A much larger clone differs from this one at a single base, so this may be a read error. CDR3 in amino acids: CASSFPRGQGDNEQYF. The CDR3 DNA sequence: TGTGCCAGCAGCTTCCCTCGGGGACAGGGAGACAATGAGCAGTACTTC. The genes are TRBV7-9 and TRBJ2-1; 9 nucleotides align to TRBD1. The last part of the DNA fits TRBJ2-7 better; the J call may be wrong. The length of the CDR3 is 16 residues. Germline V CDR1 and CDR2: SEHNR, FQNEAQ (reference sequence).

In its sample, this clonotype was seen many times. The chain has TRBV12-3 or TRBV12-4 and TRBJ2-3, with D perhaps TRBD2 (6 bases). This CDR3 contains 13 residues. The ends were cut back, 8 bases at V and 2 bases at J, with 11 bases in the middle. This chain's CDR3 is CASSTSHTDTQYF. The CDR3 coding sequence is TGTGCCAGCTCAACTAGCCACACAGATACGCAGTATTTT.

Details on this clonotype: Since a much larger clone is just one base distant, this may be a read error. The chain is built from TRBV7-2 and TRBJ2-1; D may match TRBD1 or TRBD2 (6 bases each). The V end was cut by 3 bases, the J end by 10 bases, with 22 bases between. The germline gives CDR1 SGHTA, CDR2 FQGNSA. CDR3 length: 16 amino acids. CDR3 sequence: CASSLGGRAELYEQFF. The DNA of the CDR3 is TGTGCCAGCAGCTTGGGGGGCAGGGCAGAACTCTACGAGCAGTTCTTC.